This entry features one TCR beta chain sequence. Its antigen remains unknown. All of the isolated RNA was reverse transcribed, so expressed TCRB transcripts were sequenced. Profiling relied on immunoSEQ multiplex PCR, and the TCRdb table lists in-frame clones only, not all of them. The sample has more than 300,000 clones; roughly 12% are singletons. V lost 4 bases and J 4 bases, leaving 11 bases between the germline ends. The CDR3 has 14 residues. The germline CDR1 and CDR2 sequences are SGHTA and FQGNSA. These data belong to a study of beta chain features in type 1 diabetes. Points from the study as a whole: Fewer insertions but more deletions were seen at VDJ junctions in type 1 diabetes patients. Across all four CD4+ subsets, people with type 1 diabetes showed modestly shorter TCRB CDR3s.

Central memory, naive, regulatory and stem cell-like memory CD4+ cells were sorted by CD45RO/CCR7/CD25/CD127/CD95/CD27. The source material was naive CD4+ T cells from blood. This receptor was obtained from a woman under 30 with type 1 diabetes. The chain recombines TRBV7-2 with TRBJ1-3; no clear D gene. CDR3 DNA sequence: TGTGCCAGCAGCTCGGGGTTCCTGGGAAACACCATATATTTT. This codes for CASSSGFLGNTIYF.